This TCR beta chain was recorded in a study of cytomegalovirus exposure and HLA in healthy donors. V lost 2 bases to trimming and J lost 3 bases; unmatched junction nucleotides: 7. Germline CDR1 and CDR2: PRHDT and FYEKMQ (reference sequence). This CDR3 spans 15 amino acids. PCR was performed using 60 Vbeta and 13 Jbeta primers. Data came from immunoSEQ multiplex PCR; TCRdb stores just in-frame clones and leaves some out. The table includes under 150,000 clones, 80% to 85% detected once. The sample taken for sequencing was PBMCs. This receptor was obtained from a man between 18 and 29 years old in good health and CMV-seronegative. The V gene is TRBV13, the J gene TRBJ2-7; 7 nucleotides agree with TRBD1. The CDR3 spells CASSLSRQGGYEQYF. CDR3 DNA sequence: TGTGCCAGCAGCTTATCGAGACAGGGCGGCTACGAGCAGTACTTC.